Presented here are 26 T cell receptor beta chains from one specimen sequenced in a study of blood T cell repertoires in COVID-19. Method: immunoSEQ multiplex PCR; TCRdb's copy keeps in-frame clones and lacks some. The repertoire consists of approximately 210,000 clones, with roughly 84% occurring once and the leading ten covering 15% to 20%. Sequencing input: peripheral blood. The receptors come from a human donor in a cohort sampled during active COVID-19.

The rearrangement links TRBV7-9 to TRBJ2-3, with TRBD2 identical over 10 bases. The junction had 15 bases not matched to a gene; V was cut back by 5 bases and J by 7 bases. CDR3 size: 17 residues. Germline-derived CDR1 and CDR2 are SEHNR and FQNEAQ (reference sequence). The CDR3 DNA follows: TGTGCCAGCAGCCCCCATTACCGTAGCGGGGGGCAGAATACGCAGTATTTT. Translation gives CASSPHYRSGGQNTQYF. Full variable domain (outside the CDR3, taken from reference TRBV7-9 and TRBJ2-3): DTGVSQNPRHKITKRGQNVTFRCDPISEHNRLYWYRQTLGQGPEFLTYFQNEAQLEKSRLLSDRFSAERPKGSFSTLEIQRTEQGDSAMYLCASSPHYRSGGQNTQYFGPGTRLTVL.

The gene calls are TRBV11-3 and TRBJ2-1; 12 bases map to TRBD2. There are 15 residues in the CDR3. The germline gives CDR1 SGHNT, CDR2 YENEEA. V shed 6 bases and J 7 bases; nucleotides not matched to a gene: 7. CDR3 sequence (DNA): TGTGCCAGCAGTCCACTAGCGGGAGGTTTTAATGAGCAGTTCTTC. It encodes CASSPLAGGFNEQFF.

The CDR3 loop reads CASSLSPGGTGELFF. CDR3 in DNA: TGTGCCAGCAGTTTATCGCCCGGGGGCACCGGGGAGCTGTTTTTT. The rearrangement links TRBV27 to TRBJ2-2; TRBD2 might be the D (6 bases). CDR3 length: 15 residues. Trimming cost V 0 bases and J 4 bases, with 9 bases left between them. Looked up from germline, CDR1 is MNHEY and CDR2 is SMNVEV (reference sequence).

The J gene is TRBJ2-1, the V gene TRBV7-9; 8 nucleotides line up with TRBD1. V shed 4 bases, J shed 0 bases, and the junction held 2 bases outside the gene matches. This CDR3 region has 15 residues. Germline assignment: CDR1 SEHNR and CDR2 FQNEAQ (reference sequence). CDR3 region: CASSSGTGSYNEQFF. The CDR3 nucleotides read TGTGCCAGCAGCTCCGGGACAGGCTCCTACAATGAGCAGTTCTTC. Drawing the rest from reference TRBV7-9 and TRBJ2-1, the complete variable domain is DTGVSQNPRHKITKRGQNVTFRCDPISEHNRLYWYRQTLGQGPEFLTYFQNEAQLEKSRLLSDRFSAERPKGSFSTLEIQRTEQGDSAMYLCASSSGTGSYNEQFFGPGTRLTVL.

The chain combines TRBV2 with TRBJ2-7, with D possibly being TRBD1 (5 bases). Trimming shortened V by 9 bases and J by 5 bases, and 14 bases separated the two germline ends. Germline-derived CDR1 and CDR2 are SNHLY and FYNNEI. The CDR3 has 12 amino acids. The CDR3 spells CASGLQVNEQYF. Written as DNA, the CDR3 is TGTGCCAGTGGGCTACAGGTGAACGAGCAGTACTTC.

The CDR3 loop is CASSPGNQKDTQYF. CDR3 nucleotide sequence: TGCGCCAGCAGCCCAGGGAACCAAAAGGATACGCAGTATTTT. This chain links TRBV5-1 with TRBJ2-3; D may be TRBD1 (5 bases). V was clipped by 4 bases and J by 6 bases, with 15 bases between them. The V gene's germline CDR1 is SGHRS and CDR2 YFSETQ. This CDR3 region has 14 residues.

This rearrangement joins TRBV11-2 to TRBJ2-3; 7 bases map to TRBD1. Trimming removed 1 base from V and 5 bases from J; junction bases left unmatched: 3. This CDR3 has 14 residues. Germline-derived CDR1 and CDR2 are SGHAT and FQNNGV. Written as DNA, the CDR3 is TGTGCCAGCAGCTTAGGACAGGGCCGAGATACGCAGTATTTT. It specifies CASSLGQGRDTQYF.

The chain has TRBV4-1 and TRBJ1-1; D gene ambiguous. CDR3 length: 17 amino acids. The V gene's germline CDR1 is MGHRA and CDR2 YSYEKL. V lost 5 bases, J lost 1 base, and 20 bases lay in between. The CDR3 sequence: CASSTRRVSEANTEAFF. The CDR3, as DNA: TGCGCCAGCAGCACAAGGAGAGTGTCGGAGGCGAACACTGAAGCTTTCTTT.

V is TRBV7-9 and J is TRBJ2-3, with 9 positions matching TRBD2. Trimming removed 1 base from V and 4 bases from J; junction bases left unmatched: 6. Germline V gene data show CDR1 as SEHNR and CDR2 as FQNEAQ (reference sequence). This CDR3 region has 16 residues. The CDR3, as DNA: TGTGCCAGCAGCTTAGGCCTAGCGGGAAGGGCAGATACGCAGTATTTT. Translating gives CASSLGLAGRADTQYF.

V usage is TRBV19 and J usage is TRBJ1-2; no firm D call. Germline CDR1 reads LNHDA; CDR2 reads SQIVND (reference sequence). V was cut by 5 bases and J by 3 bases, with 13 bases left in between. The CDR3 consists of 14 residues. The CDR3 here is CASSGRIGDYGYTF. Here the CDR3 DNA reads TGTGCCAGTAGTGGCAGGATCGGTGACTATGGCTACACCTTC.

This clone was recorded only once. V and J are TRBV28 and TRBJ2-2, with 9 nucleotides matching TRBD2. CDR3 length: 14 amino acids. The trim removed 6 bases at V and 7 bases at J, leaving 6 bases unmatched. Germline V CDR1 and CDR2: MDHEN, SYDVKM. The CDR3 nucleotides read TGTGCCAGCAGAAAGCGGGAGGTCATCGGGGAGCTGTTTTTT. It codes for CASRKREVIGELFF.

The chain uses TRBV5-1 and TRBJ2-7; 9 nucleotides agree with TRBD1. From germline, CDR1 is SGHRS and CDR2 YFSETQ. With V trimmed by 4 bases and J by 3 bases, 14 bases remained unmatched. This CDR3 region has 17 residues. CDR3 DNA: TGCGCCAGCAGCCGCACCGGGACAGGGAAGGGCCACTACGAGCAGTACGTC. The encoded protein is CASSRTGTGKGHYEQYV.

The V and J genes are TRBV7-9 and TRBJ2-7; a weak D match, TRBD1 (5 bases). The V gene lost 5 bases and the J gene lost 4 bases, with 15 bases spanning the gap. The CDR3 runs 14 residues. Germline V gives CDR1 SEHNR, CDR2 FQNEAQ (reference sequence). The CDR3 DNA is TGTGCCAGCAGCCCCCCGGCCAGGGTTTACGAGCAGTACTTC. Amino acids: CASSPPARVYEQYF.

The chain employs TRBV4-1 and TRBJ1-1; tentative D call: TRBD1 (5 bases). CDR3 length equals 14 residues. V lost 10 bases to trimming and J lost 4 bases, with 19 bases between them. Germline V gene data show CDR1 as MGHRA and CDR2 as YSYEKL. The CDR3: CATTWTIPGTEAFF. As DNA, the CDR3 is TGCGCCACTACCTGGACAATCCCCGGCACTGAAGCTTTCTTT.

The chain employs TRBV10-3 and TRBJ1-2, with a weak D call TRBD1 (5 bases). CDR1 is ENHRY, CDR2 SYGVKD, per germline. With 3 bases removed from V and 8 bases from J, the gap between germline ends came to 13 bases. This CDR3 region has 13 residues. CDR3 bases: TGTGCCATCAGTGATTGGCAGGGCGAGGGCTACACCTTC. Amino acid sequence: CAISDWQGEGYTF.

The chain links TRBV27 to TRBJ2-7; 7 nucleotides align to TRBD2. Losses at the gene ends were 8 bases for V and 2 bases for J; bases not matched to a gene: 9. Germline CDR1 and CDR2: MNHEY and SMNVEV (reference sequence). The CDR3 consists of 14 residues. The chain's CDR3 is CASLGRGSPYEQYF. The CDR3 region has the DNA TGTGCCAGCCTGGGCCGCGGGAGTCCCTACGAGCAGTACTTC.

The V call is TRBV4-2, the J call TRBJ1-2; 11 nucleotides align to TRBD1. The CDR3 sequence is 15 residues long. The germline gives CDR1 LGHNA, CDR2 YNFKEQ. The V gene end was trimmed by 4 bases and the J gene end by 6 bases; junction bases not matched to a gene: 7. This CDR3 is CASSLTGQGADGYTF. CDR3 DNA: TGTGCCAGCAGCCTAACTGGACAGGGGGCCGATGGCTACACCTTC.

This chain links TRBV2 with TRBJ2-7; TRBD1 aligns across 8 bases. The CDR3 totals 14 residues. The junction had 4 bases not matched to a gene; V was cut back by 6 bases and J by 0 bases. The germline V gene encodes CDR1 SNHLY and CDR2 FYNNEI. The CDR3 DNA follows: TGTGCCAGCAGCGACAGGGGTTTCTCCTACGAGCAGTACTTC. Protein sequence: CASSDRGFSYEQYF.

The CDR3 region is CASSSIREAEEKLFF. CDR3 bases: TGTGCCAGCAGCTCAATTCGGGAGGCGGAGGAAAAACTGTTTTTT. The genes are TRBV21-1 and TRBJ1-4. TRBV21-1 is shown as a pseudogene. CDR3 length: 15 amino acids.

The chain joins TRBV5-1 to TRBJ2-7; possibly TRBD1 for D (6 bases). The CDR3 loop spans 14 amino acids. V was cut by 4 bases and J by 4 bases, with 15 bases left in between. Germline V gene sequence: CDR1 SGHRS, CDR2 YFSETQ. The CDR3 loop reads CASSPFDRLYEQYF. The CDR3 DNA is TGCGCCAGCAGCCCGTTTGACAGGTTATACGAGCAGTACTTC.

The rearrangement links TRBV11-2 to TRBJ2-5; 10 nucleotides line up with TRBD1. The trim removed 5 bases at V and 3 bases at J, leaving 3 bases unmatched. The length of the CDR3 is 14 residues. Germline CDR1 and CDR2: SGHAT and FQNNGV. This CDR3 reads CASSRDRGEETQYF. As DNA, the CDR3 is TGTGCCAGCAGCCGGGACAGGGGAGAAGAGACCCAGTACTTC.

The sample holds one count of this clone. The genes are TRBV3-1 (or the pseudogene TRBV3-2) and TRBJ1-4; the D is unclear. Trimming took off 6 bases at V and 8 bases at J, with 16 bases between the two ends. The CDR3 has 14 residues. Germline loops: CDR1 LGHDT, CDR2 YNNKEL (reference sequence). DNA of the CDR3: TGTGCCAGCAGTCGTGGTCCCACCCGGGAAAAACTGTTTTTT. Translating gives CASSRGPTREKLFF.

The chain employs TRBV7-9 and TRBJ1-2; 10 nucleotides align to TRBD1. Germline CDR1 and CDR2: SEHNR and FQNEAQ (reference sequence). This CDR3 region has 15 residues. V trimming: 2 bases; J trimming: 6 bases; junction bases outside the gene matches: 6. The chain's CDR3 is CASSLWDRGSNGYTF. CDR3 DNA sequence: TGTGCCAGCAGCTTATGGGACAGGGGATCGAATGGCTACACCTTC.

The rearrangement joins TRBV21-1 to TRBJ2-7; TRBD2 reflects the table's D call only, with no check against the DNA. TRBV21-1 is annotated as a pseudogene. The CDR3 covers 23 residues. The CDR3 sequence: CASRSPQLAGGCYVFCAKYEQYF. The CDR3 DNA sequence: TGTGCCAGCAGAAGCCCTCAACTAGCGGGAGGGTGCTATGTCTTCTGCGCGAAATACGAGCAGTACTTC.

As regards this clone: This specimen includes other DNA sequences encoding the same CDR3. The J gene is TRBJ1-1, the V gene TRBV9; TRBD1 might be the D (5 bases). This CDR3 has 14 residues. Trimming shortened V by 0 bases and J by 4 bases, and 10 bases separated the two germline ends. Germline V gives CDR1 SGDLS, CDR2 YYNGEE. This CDR3 reads CASSVVSGGTEAFF. CDR3 in DNA: TGTGCCAGCAGCGTAGTTTCCGGGGGCACTGAAGCTTTCTTT.

This clone has more than one count but fewer than ten. The chain carries TRBV7-9 and TRBJ1-2; 9 positions match TRBD1. The CDR3 is 15 amino acids. Trimming removed 7 bases from V and 8 bases from J; junction bases left unmatched: 14. From germline, CDR1 is SEHNR and CDR2 FQNEAQ (reference sequence). CDR3 bases: TGTGCCAGCACCCCATCGGTGGTGACAGGGGGAGGCTACACCTTC. Amino acid sequence: CASTPSVVTGGGYTF.